The 32 T cell receptor beta chains given below trace back to one sample, sequenced in a study of low-dose radiotherapy and immunotherapy resistance in tumors. First-strand cDNA used TRAV- and TRBV-specific primers, covering alpha and beta chains. TCRs underwent roughly 19 PCR cycles of amplification with a constant-region primer and V-primer adapter. TCRdb reanalysed the reads using MiXCR and keeps one entry per CDR3 protein. Of about 9,000 distinct CDR3 sequences listed, approximately 69% were seen once; the top ten hold roughly 7.1%. These receptors originate from a human donor with advanced metastatic prostate, ovarian, gallbladder or colorectal cancer (not recorded which). This table probably holds off-target reads from a library built for another chain.

This clonotype was found a few times. The rearrangement uses TRBV5-4 and TRBJ2-3, with D hard to call. Germline V gives CDR1 SGHNT, CDR2 YYREEE (reference sequence). The CDR3 has 12 amino acids. Trimming cost V 7 bases and J 0 bases, with 6 bases left between them. The CDR3 here is CASRKSTDTQYF. DNA of the CDR3: TGTGCCAGCCGAAAGAGCACAGATACGCAGTATTTT.

The chain joins TRBV20-1 to TRBJ2-5, with TRBD2 matching over 13 bases. The germline V gene encodes CDR1 DFQATT and CDR2 SNEGSKA (reference sequence). J lost 5 bases, V lost 5 bases, and 8 bases had no gene match. The CDR3 is 15 amino acids. CDR3 sequence reads: CSAGGLAGVSETQYF. DNA for the CDR3: TGCAGTGCTGGAGGACTAGCGGGAGTGAGTGAGACCCAGTACTTC.

The chain carries TRBV5-4 and TRBJ2-5; D tentatively fits TRBD1 or TRBD2 (5 bases each). The CDR3 has 15 residues. V lost 4 bases to trimming and J lost 0 bases, with 13 bases between them. CDR1 SGHNT and CDR2 YYREEE come from the germline V gene (reference sequence). CDR3 in amino acids: CASSQKRGDQETQYF. CDR3 bases: TGTGCCAGCAGCCAAAAGAGAGGGGACCAAGAGACCCAGTACTTC.

The chain combines TRBV5-1 with TRBJ2-2, with D tentatively TRBD2 (5 bases). Per the germline V gene, CDR1 is SGHRS and CDR2 is YFSETQ. This CDR3 is 13 amino acids long. Trimming shortened V by 5 bases and J by 4 bases, and 9 bases separated the two germline ends. The CDR3 spells CASRGDFTGELFF. DNA of the CDR3: TGCGCCAGCAGGGGAGACTTCACCGGGGAGCTGTTTTTT.

This chain joins TRBV29-1 and TRBJ2-7; TRBD1 aligns across 10 bases. The junction had 6 bases not matched to a gene; V was cut back by 3 bases and J by 4 bases. The germline V gene encodes CDR1 SQVTM and CDR2 ANQGSEA. The CDR3 length is 14 residues. Here the CDR3 reads CSVDGQGGQYEQYF. The CDR3 DNA is TGCAGCGTTGATGGACAGGGGGGTCAGTACGAGCAGTACTTC.

This chain uses TRBV7-2 with TRBJ2-4, with 12 bases matching TRBD2. The germline V gene encodes CDR1 SGHTA and CDR2 FQGNSA. CDR3 size: 14 residues. With V trimmed by 4 bases and J by 7 bases, 2 bases remained unmatched. CDR3 loop: CASSSGTSGNIQYF. CDR3 bases: TGTGCCAGCAGCTCCGGGACTAGCGGGAACATTCAGTACTTC.

This clonotype was counted only a few times. This chain connects TRBV28 to TRBJ1-4; D is ambiguous. The CDR3 extends over 12 amino acids. Trimming removed 3 bases at V and 7 bases at J, with 6 bases between. Germline loops: CDR1 MDHEN, CDR2 SYDVKM. As DNA, the CDR3 is TGTGCCAGCAGTTTGTACAGTGAAAAACTGTTTTTT. Translation: CASSLYSEKLFF. Based on the CDR3 plus reference TRBV28 and TRBJ1-4, the full variable domain is DVKVTQSSRYLVKRTGEKVFLECVQDMDHENMFWYRQDPGLGLRLIYFSYDVKMKEKGDIPEGYSVSREKKERFSLILESASTNQTSMYLCASSLYSEKLFFGSGTQLSVL.

This chain connects TRBV29-1 to TRBJ1-1, with 8 bases lining up with TRBD1. V was clipped by 6 bases and J by 0 bases; unmatched bases: 9. The CDR3 covers 15 residues. The germline CDR1 and CDR2 sequences are SQVTM and ANQGSEA. CDR3 residues: CSVAPRQGMNTEAFF. The CDR3 bases are TGCAGCGTGGCCCCGAGACAGGGGATGAACACTGAAGCTTTCTTT.

This rearrangement joins TRBV6-2 or TRBV6-3 to TRBJ2-3, with D perhaps TRBD1 (5 bases). Germline V gene lookup returns CDR1 MNHEY and CDR2 SVGEGT. The CDR3 covers 17 residues. Between the trimmed V and J ends, which lost 7 bases and 1 base, there was a span of 21 bases. CDR3 in amino acids: CASTYNPRERGTDTQYF. In DNA form, the CDR3 reads TGTGCCAGCACCTACAACCCCAGGGAAAGGGGCACAGATACGCAGTATTTT.

The chain is built from TRBV24-1 and TRBJ2-1, with 14 bases aligning to TRBD2. The ends lost 3 bases at V and 8 bases at J; junction bases unmatched: 8. The germline V gene has CDR1 KGHDR and CDR2 SFDVKD. The length of the CDR3 is 17 residues. The CDR3 nucleotides are TGTGCCACCAGTGATCCCGGGACTAGCGGGAGTATAGATGAGCAGTTCTTC. Its translation is CATSDPGTSGSIDEQFF.

This clonotype has a handful of counts. This chain joins TRBV28 and TRBJ2-7; 10 bases line up with TRBD2. The J segment lost 0 bases and the V segment lost 1 base, leaving 6 bases of the junction unmatched. Germline CDR1 is MDHEN and CDR2 is SYDVKM. This CDR3 is built from 17 residues. CDR3 residues: CASSLSRTSGSSYEQYF. The CDR3 DNA sequence: TGTGCCAGCAGTTTATCTCGGACTAGCGGTAGCTCCTACGAGCAGTACTTC.

V gene TRBV7-9 combines with J gene TRBJ2-7; D is perhaps TRBD2 (5 bases). CDR1 is SEHNR and CDR2 is FQNEAQ in the germline V gene (reference sequence). V lost 5 bases and J 5 bases, leaving 16 bases between the germline ends. The length of the CDR3 is 14 residues. In DNA, the CDR3 is TGTGCCAGCAGCACTTCAAGAGGGTCCCACGAGCAGTACTTC. This codes for CASSTSRGSHEQYF.

The chain carries TRBV5-4 and TRBJ2-7, with 10 bases lining up with TRBD2. Germline assignment: CDR1 SGHNT and CDR2 YYREEE (reference sequence). Unmatched junction bases numbered 24, after V lost 10 bases and J lost 5 bases. CDR3 size: 18 residues. The CDR3 DNA is TGTGCCTTCAGGTCCCCGGACGGAGGGACTAGCGAGTCAAACGAGCAGTACTTC. Translation: CAFRSPDGGTSESNEQYF.

J is TRBJ1-5 and V is TRBV19, with D unclear. The CDR3 runs 13 residues. V was clipped by 5 bases and J by 10 bases, with 15 bases between them. CDR1 LNHDA and CDR2 SQIVND come from the germline V gene (reference sequence). The CDR3, as DNA: TGTGCCAGTAGTGAGCAGGCCGGTCGACCCCAGCATTTT. It codes for CASSEQAGRPQHF.

The chain couples TRBV30 to TRBJ1-5, with D possibly TRBD1 on 5 matching bases. The CDR3 covers 13 residues. Trimming removed 5 bases from V and 0 bases from J, with 8 bases in between. In germline, CDR1 is GTSNPN, CDR2 SVGIG (reference sequence). CDR3 coding DNA: TGTGCCTGGGGCGGACATAGCAATCAGCCCCAGCATTTT. It is translated as CAWGGHSNQPQHF.

The chain couples TRBV7-9 to TRBJ1-2; D is perhaps TRBD1 (5 bases). This CDR3 contains 14 residues. CDR1 and CDR2 (germline): SEHNR, FQNEAQ (reference sequence). The ends were cut back, 5 bases at V and 4 bases at J, with 14 bases in the middle. CDR3 region: CASSTFDSAYGYTF. CDR3 DNA: TGTGCCAGCAGCACCTTTGACAGTGCCTATGGCTACACCTTC. The full variable domain, completed using reference TRBV7-9 and TRBJ1-2, is DTGVSQNPRHKITKRGQNVTFRCDPISEHNRLYWYRQTLGQGPEFLTYFQNEAQLEKSRLLSDRFSAERPKGSFSTLEIQRTEQGDSAMYLCASSTFDSAYGYTFGSGTRLTVV.

This clonotype was seen a few times. The chain is built from TRBV12-5 and TRBJ1-1; the match to TRBD1 covers 9 bases. The CDR3 contains 17 residues. The germline CDR1 and CDR2 sequences are LGHNT and FRNRAP. Trimming removed 8 bases from V and 0 bases from J; junction bases left unmatched: 13. CDR3 DNA sequence: TGTGCTAGTACCTCGCGGGACAGGGCAACAATGAACACTGAAGCTTTCTTT. It translates to CASTSRDRATMNTEAFF.

The rearrangement links TRBV3-1 to TRBJ1-1; D not certain. V lost 0 bases and J 1 base, leaving 12 bases between the germline ends. Germline CDR1 reads LGHDT; CDR2 reads YNNKEL (reference sequence). This CDR3 is 16 amino acids long. The CDR3 protein is CASSQDAGQENTEAFF. The CDR3 DNA reads TGTGCCAGCAGCCAAGATGCGGGCCAGGAGAACACTGAAGCTTTCTTT.

This clonotype has a handful of counts. The V call is TRBV12-3 or TRBV12-4, the J call TRBJ2-3, with a weak D call TRBD1 (6 bases). V lost 6 bases and J lost 3, with 19 bases in between. This CDR3 spans 16 amino acids. The CDR3 spells CASSYPEIGGTDTQYF. The DNA of the CDR3 is TGTGCCAGCAGCTATCCCGAGATAGGGGGAACAGATACGCAGTATTTT.

The V call is TRBV5-1, the J call TRBJ2-1; tentatively, D is TRBD2 (6 bases). The CDR3 is 14 amino acids. Germline CDR1 is SGHRS and CDR2 is YFSETQ. V dropped 5 bases and J dropped 5 bases, with 14 bases sitting between them. Here the CDR3 reads CASSIDSGNNEQFF. CDR3 in DNA: TGCGCCAGCAGTATTGATAGCGGCAACAATGAGCAGTTCTTC.

This sequence joins TRBV3-1 and TRBJ2-1; 9 bases are shared with TRBD2. In germline, CDR1 is LGHDT, CDR2 YNNKEL (reference sequence). V shed 0 bases and J 6 bases; nucleotides not matched to a gene: 6. The CDR3 runs to 16 residues. CDR3 DNA sequence: TGTGCCAGCAGCCAAGAGGCCGGGACTAGCTTCAATGAGCAGTTCTTC. Translating gives CASSQEAGTSFNEQFF.

The V gene is TRBV25-1, the J gene TRBJ1-5; D is ambiguous. CDR3 size: 13 residues. CDR1 and CDR2 (germline): MGHDK, SYGVNS. Trimming left V 4 bases short and J 5 bases short, with 9 bases between. CDR3 loop: CASSGYGDQPQHF. Written as DNA, the CDR3 is TGTGCCAGCAGTGGATACGGGGATCAGCCCCAGCATTTT.

The CDR3 DNA follows: TGTGCCGCGAGGTCAGCGGACGCAGATACGCAGTATTTT. Protein sequence: CAARSADADTQYF. This chain connects TRBV10-3 to TRBJ2-3; tentatively, D is TRBD2 (5 bases). The CDR3 extends over 13 amino acids. Germline-derived CDR1 and CDR2 are ENHRY and SYGVKD. V shed 11 bases and J shed 4 bases, with 16 bases lying between them.

This clonotype has only a few counts. The chain has TRBV12-3 or TRBV12-4 and TRBJ2-5; 7 bases map to TRBD2. This CDR3 has 13 residues. V shed 6 bases and J 5 bases; nucleotides not matched to a gene: 6. Here the CDR3 reads CASRSQGGETQYF. The DNA for the CDR3 is TGTGCCAGCAGGAGTCAGGGAGGGGAGACCCAGTACTTC.

V usage is TRBV3-1 and J usage is TRBJ2-3; no firm D call. CDR1 LGHDT and CDR2 YNNKEL come from the germline V gene (reference sequence). The CDR3 length is 14 residues. Trimming cost V 7 bases and J 0 bases, with 11 bases left between them. The CDR3 DNA reads TGTGCCAGCAAGAGGCAGCCTAGCACAGATACGCAGTATTTT. It translates to CASKRQPSTDTQYF.

V gene TRBV11-1 combines with J gene TRBJ2-7; either TRBD1 or TRBD2 may fit D (5 bases each). The CDR3 is 15 residues long. The germline V gene has CDR1 SGHAT and CDR2 FQDESV (reference sequence). V lost 7 bases, J lost 0 bases, and 16 bases lay in between. CDR3 nucleotide sequence: TGTGCCAGCACCCCCCTGCCAGGGAGCTCCTACGAGCAGTACTTC. This translates into CASTPLPGSSYEQYF.

V is TRBV18 and J is TRBJ1-1, with D possibly matching TRBD1 (6 bases). The CDR3 loop spans 15 amino acids. The germline gives CDR1 KGHSH, CDR2 LQKENI. Trimming stripped 5 bases from V and 4 bases from J, with 17 bases between. CDR3 loop: CASSTNPDRSTEAFF. The CDR3 DNA is TGTGCCAGCTCAACAAACCCGGACAGATCCACTGAAGCTTTCTTT.

The gene calls are TRBV4-1 and TRBJ2-7, with TRBD1 identical over 8 bases. V was pared by 1 base and J by 2 bases, with 7 bases of the junction left unmatched. Germline V gene lookup returns CDR1 MGHRA and CDR2 YSYEKL. This CDR3 contains 16 residues. DNA of the CDR3: TGCGCCAGCAGCCAAGCAACCGGGACAGGCGCCTACGAGCAGTACTTC. This codes for CASSQATGTGAYEQYF.

This sequence joins TRBV7-2 and TRBJ1-2; possibly TRBD1 for D (5 bases). With 3 bases removed from V and 4 bases from J, the gap between germline ends came to 12 bases. Germline CDR1 is SGHTA and CDR2 is FQGNSA. The CDR3 contains 14 residues. The CDR3 here is CASSFIQVVYGYTF. The CDR3, as DNA: TGTGCCAGCAGCTTTATACAGGTAGTCTATGGCTACACCTTC.

The chain uses TRBV20-1 and TRBJ1-1; D gene unclear. This CDR3 is built from 11 residues. The V gene lost 4 bases and the J gene lost 1 base, with 4 bases spanning the gap. Germline V gene sequence: CDR1 DFQATT, CDR2 SNEGSKA (reference sequence). This CDR3 reads CSAMRNTEAFF. The CDR3 DNA is TGCAGTGCTATGAGGAACACTGAAGCTTTCTTT.

The genes are TRBV2 and TRBJ2-1; TRBD2 agrees at 8 bases. The germline V gene has CDR1 SNHLY and CDR2 FYNNEI. V was clipped by 10 bases and J by 2 bases; unmatched bases: 10. CDR3 length: 15 residues. The CDR3, as DNA: TGTGCCACCGCAGGGGATAGCGGGGCCTACAATGAGCAGTTCTTC. Protein product: CATAGDSGAYNEQFF.

This clonotype is large (0.1 to 1%) by share. The V gene is TRBV28, the J gene TRBJ2-2, with unresolved D. The CDR3 sequence is 12 residues long. Germline CDR1 MDHEN, CDR2 SYDVKM. Trimming removed 4 bases at V and 8 bases at J, with 8 bases between. In nucleotides, the CDR3 is TGTGCCAGCAGTTCGGTCAGTGGGGAGCTGTTTTTT. It encodes CASSSVSGELFF.